A single sample is the source of the 27 T cell receptor beta chains below, sequenced in a study of T cells in women clearing cervical HPV infection. TCRdb's table, derived via immunoSEQ multiplex PCR, lists solely in-frame clones and lacks some. Its listing shows more than 40,000 clones. The sequenced material came from blood buffy coat. Source of these receptors: a woman between 18 and 69 years old with a cervical HPV16 infection that either progressed to CIN3+ or cleared (not recorded which).

As concerns this clone: The read gets to within 3 residues of the CDR3 end, and the germline J gene fills in the rest. The V and J genes are TRBV20-1 and TRBJ2-1, with 9 nucleotides matching TRBD2. The CDR3 spans 14 residues. CDR1 and CDR2 from the germline V gene are DFQATT and SNEGSKA (reference sequence). With 4 bases clipped from V and 3 bases from J, the junction kept 4 bases outside the gene matches. The CDR3: CSAIRTSDYNEQFF. CDR3 DNA (partial): TGCAGTGCTATCCGGACTAGCGACTACAATGAG.

On this clone: The CDR3 is cut off 3 residues early in the read; its end comes from the germline J gene. V usage is TRBV3-1 (or the pseudogene TRBV3-2) and J usage is TRBJ2-3; 11 nucleotides line up with TRBD2. J was trimmed by 0 bases and V by 6 bases; bases with no gene match: 11. The CDR3 length is 18 residues. CDR1 is LGHDT, CDR2 YNNKEL, per germline (reference sequence). The DNA read from the CDR3 is TGTGCCAGCAGTCAAACCCTCCTAGCGGGGGGTAGCACAGATACG. The encoded protein is CASSQTLLAGGSTDT. In full, the CDR3 reads CASSQTLLAGGSTDTQYF.

The CDR3 bases that were read are TGTGCCAGAAGCCAAAAGAAAACAGGGGATGGC. Amino acids: CARSQKKTGDG. The full CDR3 protein reads CARSQKKTGDGYTF. The V gene is TRBV5-3, the J gene TRBJ1-2; 7 bases line up with TRBD1. The missing CDR3 end, 3 residues past where the read stops, is filled in from the germline J gene. TRBV5-3 is placed among ORFs of uncertain function. The CDR3 length is 14 residues. V lost 4 bases and J lost 6; bases outside the gene matches: 9.

Note on this clone: The read stops 3 residues short of the end of the CDR3; the missing end is completed from the germline J gene. This sequence joins TRBV18 and TRBJ1-5; D unclear. In germline, CDR1 is KGHSH, CDR2 LQKENI. Trimming removed 5 bases at V and 3 bases at J, with 11 bases between. The CDR3 spans 14 residues. The CDR3 is CASSLRTVNQPQHF. The sequenced CDR3 bases are TGTGCCAGCTCATTGAGGACTGTCAATCAGCCC.

In the case of this clone: The sequence runs out 3 residues before the end of the CDR3; the remainder is reconstructed from the germline J gene. The genes are TRBV12-3 or TRBV12-4 and TRBJ2-2; 13 bases match TRBD2. With 6 bases clipped from V and 7 bases from J, the junction kept 8 bases outside the gene matches. The CDR3 sequence is 16 residues long. The covered CDR3 bases are TGTGCCAGCAGCAGGACTAGCGGGGGTGTCTACGGGGAG. Translation: CASSRTSGGVYGE. The CDR3 as a whole reads CASSRTSGGVYGELFF.

With respect to this clone: The read terminates 3 residues before the CDR3 end, so the remaining end is supplied by the germline J gene. The genes are TRBV7-9 and TRBJ1-4, with a weak D call TRBD1 (5 bases). This CDR3 comprises 14 residues. V was shortened by 4 bases and J by 7 bases, with 13 bases between the two germline ends. Germline CDR1 is SEHNR and CDR2 is FQNEAQ (reference sequence). The CDR3 sequence: CASSSETEVEKLFF. CDR3 bases read: TGTGCCAGCAGCTCAGAGACAGAGGTTGAAAAA.

Comment on this clone: The read comes to an end 3 residues before the CDR3 does, leaving the germline J gene to fill in the end. The chain carries TRBV2 and TRBJ1-2, with 7 bases that match TRBD1. This CDR3 has 13 amino acids. Germline V lookup: CDR1 SNHLY, CDR2 FYNNEI. Germline trimming cut 6 bases from V and 4 bases from J; bases unmatched to any gene: 5. CDR3 bases read: TGTGCCAGCAGAGCAGGGGGAGGCTATGGC. Its protein is CASRAGGGYG. The full CDR3 sequence reads CASRAGGGYGYTF. The full variable domain, in which reference TRBV2 and TRBJ1-2 provide the parts outside the CDR3, is EPEVTQTPSHQVTQMGQEVILRCVPISNHLYFYWYRQILGQKVEFLVSFYNNEISEKSEIFDDQFSVERPDGSNFTLKIRSTKLEDSAMYFCASRAGGGYGYTFGSGTRLTVV.

A word on this clone: The read ends 3 residues early relative to the CDR3; the germline J gene fills the gap. The chain uses TRBV20-1 and TRBJ1-2, with unresolved D. The CDR3 runs to 12 residues. V was trimmed by 3 bases and J by 5 bases, leaving 10 bases between them. Germline loops: CDR1 DFQATT, CDR2 SNEGSKA (reference sequence). CDR3 in amino acids: CSASDETYGYTF. The DNA read from the CDR3 is TGCAGTGCTAGTGATGAGACTTATGGC.

As for this clone: The read stops 3 residues short of the end of the CDR3; the missing end is completed from the germline J gene. This chain connects TRBV9 to TRBJ2-1; D remains ambiguous. The CDR3 covers 15 residues. Germline V gene sequence: CDR1 SGDLS, CDR2 YYNGEE. V gave up 3 bases and J gave up 0 bases, with 10 bases separating them. CDR3 bases read: TGTGCCAGCAGCGCCCTAGACGGCTCCTACAATGAG. It specifies CASSALDGSYNE. The CDR3 in full is CASSALDGSYNEQFF.

About this clone: The sequenced fragment ends 3 residues before the CDR3 boundary, so the rest is inferred from the germline J gene. The rearrangement uses TRBV28 and TRBJ1-4; 9 bases map to TRBD1. This CDR3 is 14 amino acids long. The trim removed 5 bases at V and 8 bases at J, leaving 6 bases unmatched. The germline CDR1 and CDR2 sequences are MDHEN and SYDVKM. Partial CDR3 DNA: TGTGCCAGCAGTCAGACAGGGGGTAGGGAAAAA. Its translation: CASSQTGGREK. The entire CDR3 protein reads CASSQTGGREKLFF.

Comments on this clone: The read gets to within 3 residues of the CDR3 end, and the germline J gene fills in the rest. The gene calls are TRBV10-3 and TRBJ2-1; 10 bases match TRBD2. Trimming at V came to 5 bases and at J to 8 bases, leaving 9 bases not matched to a gene. The CDR3 contains 15 residues. CDR1 and CDR2 from the germline V gene are ENHRY and SYGVKD. The part of the CDR3 DNA that was read is TGTGCCATCAGTCTAGCGGGAGAAGGTATGGATGAG. Its protein is CAISLAGEGMDE. The complete CDR3 sequence is CAISLAGEGMDEQFF.

As regards this clone: The read is 3 residues too short to cover the CDR3 end, so that end is filled in from the germline J gene. This rearrangement joins TRBV5-1 to TRBJ2-7; TRBD1 agrees at 7 bases. Germline assignment: CDR1 SGHRS and CDR2 YFSETQ. The V and J ends lost 8 bases and 0 bases, in that order; junction bases with no gene match: 5. This CDR3 region has 13 residues. This CDR3 reads CASTGTVSYEQYF. Partial CDR3 DNA: TGCGCCAGTACCGGGACAGTCTCCTACGAG.

As to this clone: The read gets to within 3 residues of the CDR3 end, and the germline J gene fills in the rest. The chain has TRBV2 and TRBJ2-1; weak D call: TRBD1 (5 bases). The V gene lost 6 bases and the J gene lost 5 bases, with 14 bases spanning the gap. Germline assignment: CDR1 SNHLY and CDR2 FYNNEI. The CDR3 covers 14 residues. CDR3: CASSPLSRDNEQFF. The CDR3 bases that were read are TGTGCCAGCAGCCCTCTGAGCAGGGACAATGAG.

On this clone itself: The read falls 3 residues short of the CDR3 end, and the missing part is taken from the germline J gene. J is TRBJ2-1 and V is TRBV11-2; 12 bases match TRBD1. Germline lookup yields CDR1 SGHAT and CDR2 FQNNGV. CDR3 size: 15 residues. V lost 4 bases to trimming and J lost 5 bases; unmatched junction nucleotides: 3. The part of the CDR3 DNA that was read is TGTGCCAGCAGCTCGGGACAGGGGGCCGACAATGAG. This encodes CASSSGQGADNE. The entire CDR3 protein is CASSSGQGADNEQFF.

In regard to this clone: The read stops 3 residues short of the end of the CDR3; the missing end is completed from the germline J gene. The V call is TRBV20-1, the J call TRBJ1-2; 9 bases line up with TRBD1. Germline CDR1 and CDR2: DFQATT and SNEGSKA (reference sequence). The CDR3 is made up of 15 amino acids. V lost 2 bases and J lost 5; bases outside the gene matches: 9. CDR3: CSARSTTGGGYGYTF. CDR3 DNA, as far as it was read: TGCAGTGCTAGATCCACCACAGGGGGCGGGTATGGC.

On this clone itself: The read finishes 3 residues shy of the CDR3 end, and the germline J gene is used to complete it. The J gene is TRBJ2-5, the V gene TRBV7-9; TRBD1 might be the D (5 bases). The CDR3 is 14 amino acids. Germline loops: CDR1 SEHNR, CDR2 FQNEAQ (reference sequence). Between the trimmed V and J ends, which lost 5 bases and 4 bases, there was a span of 14 bases. The part of the CDR3 DNA that was read is TGTGCCAGCAGCCAGACGCCCAGGGCAGAGACC. Its protein product is CASSQTPRAET. The whole CDR3 sequence is CASSQTPRAETQYF.

Remarks on this clone: The missing CDR3 end, 3 residues past where the read stops, is filled in from the germline J gene. The chain joins TRBV19 to TRBJ2-2; 7 bases line up with TRBD2. CDR3 length equals 16 residues. The V segment lost 5 bases and the J segment 0 bases; nucleotides outside the gene matches: 6. The V gene's germline CDR1 is LNHDA and CDR2 SQIVND (reference sequence). The CDR3 reads CASSFSSGPNTGELFF. The CDR3 DNA, read in part, is TGTGCCAGTAGTTTCTCTAGCGGACCGAACACCGGGGAG.

With respect to this clone: Read sequence stops 3 residues before the CDR3 end, and the germline J gene provides the missing end. This chain joins TRBV20-1 and TRBJ1-1; weak D call: TRBD1 (5 bases). This CDR3 is 14 amino acids long. Germline lookup yields CDR1 DFQATT and CDR2 SNEGSKA (reference sequence). Trimming took 3 bases from V and 4 from J, leaving 15 bases between them. CDR3 DNA, as far as it was read: TGCAGTGCTAGCGCCCCAGGGAGCACCACTGAA. It encodes CSASAPGSTTE. The CDR3 in its entirety is CSASAPGSTTEAFF.

In the case of this clone: Read data end 3 residues before the CDR3 end; the end is taken from the germline J gene. The chain uses TRBV7-3 and TRBJ1-5; 8 bases align to TRBD1. Germline V gives CDR1 SGHTA, CDR2 FQGTGA. V trimming: 0 bases; J trimming: 8 bases; junction bases outside the gene matches: 6. The CDR3 is 15 residues long. The part of the CDR3 DNA that was read is TGTGCCAGCAGCTTAACTGGGACAGGCCGAGAGCCC. This codes for CASSLTGTGREP. The whole CDR3 is CASSLTGTGREPQHF.

Comments on this clone: The observed sequence ends 3 residues before the CDR3 terminus, with the missing tail filled in from the germline J gene. The rearrangement joins TRBV18 to TRBJ1-6; D ambiguous. This CDR3 region has 13 residues. Trimming shortened V by 3 bases and J by 7 bases, and 7 bases separated the two germline ends. Looked up from germline, CDR1 is KGHSH and CDR2 is LQKENI. This chain's CDR3 is CASSPTGNSPLHF. Partial CDR3 DNA: TGTGCCAGCTCACCGACTGGAAATTCACCC. Variable domain in full (rest from reference TRBV18 and TRBJ1-6): NAGVMQNPRHLVRRRGQEARLRCSPMKGHSHVYWYRQLPEEGLKFMVYLQKENIIDESGMPKERFSAEFPKEGPSILRIQQVVRGDSAAYFCASSPTGNSPLHFGNGTRLTVT.

As regards this clone: The DNA ends 3 residues before the CDR3 does, and the rest of the CDR3 is filled in from the germline J gene. The chain is built from TRBV20-1 and TRBJ2-1, with 12 bases that match TRBD2. Germline CDR1 DFQATT, CDR2 SNEGSKA (reference sequence). The CDR3 is 17 residues long. V lost 1 base, J lost 8 bases, and 12 bases stayed unmatched. Here the CDR3 reads CSARVAVGLAGRDEQFF. The covered CDR3 bases are TGCAGTGCTAGAGTCGCGGTAGGACTAGCGGGAAGGGATGAG.

With regard to this clone: Coverage ceases 3 residues before the CDR3 finishes, and the germline J gene fills in the end. This chain uses TRBV5-6 with TRBJ1-2; no reliable D call. CDR1 and CDR2 (germline): SGHDT, YYEEEE. CDR3 size: 13 residues. Trimming took 0 bases from V and 0 from J, leaving 3 bases between them. The part of the CDR3 DNA that was read is TGTGCCAGCAGCTTGGACACTAACTATGGC. It translates to CASSLDTNYG. The full CDR3 sequence reads CASSLDTNYGYTF.

As regards this clone: Read sequence stops 3 residues before the CDR3 end, and the germline J gene provides the missing end. The chain carries TRBV5-1 and TRBJ2-1, with 8 bases lining up with TRBD1. This CDR3 is built from 14 residues. V shed 4 bases and J 6 bases; nucleotides not matched to a gene: 6. Germline assignment: CDR1 SGHRS and CDR2 YFSETQ. CDR3 sequence: CASSLNTGGNEQFF. The part of the CDR3 DNA that was read is TGCGCCAGCAGCCTCAACACAGGGGGCAATGAG.

A note on this clone: The read is 3 residues too short to cover the CDR3 end, so that end is filled in from the germline J gene. The chain combines TRBV5-1 with TRBJ1-2; 11 nucleotides match TRBD1. J lost 4 bases, V lost 4 bases, and 12 bases had no gene match. CDR1 is SGHRS and CDR2 is YFSETQ in the germline V gene. The CDR3 spans 17 residues. The part of the CDR3 DNA that was read is TGCGCCAGCAGCGTACGGACAGGGGGCGTCGCGGCCTATGGC. Protein product: CASSVRTGGVAAYG. The whole CDR3 reads CASSVRTGGVAAYGYTF. Together with reference TRBV5-1 and TRBJ1-2, the CDR3 gives the full variable domain: KAGVTQTPRYLIKTRGQQVTLSCSPISGHRSVSWYQQTPGQGLQFLFEYFSETQRNKGNFPGRFSGRQFSNSRSEMNVSTLELGDSALYLCASSVRTGGVAAYGYTFGSGTRLTVV.

On this clone itself: Coverage ceases 3 residues before the CDR3 finishes, and the germline J gene fills in the end. The chain joins TRBV28 to TRBJ2-7; tentatively, D is TRBD1 (6 bases). The CDR3 consists of 15 residues. The germline V gene has CDR1 MDHEN and CDR2 SYDVKM. V was clipped by 4 bases and J by 6 bases, with 19 bases between them. The CDR3 is CASSYRTARTAEQYF. The sequenced part of the CDR3 DNA is TGTGCCAGCAGTTACCGGACAGCAAGGACCGCCGAG.

Concerning this clone itself: Read coverage stops 3 residues before the CDR3 terminus; the germline J gene supplies the remainder. V is TRBV2 and J is TRBJ2-1; D perhaps matches TRBD2 (6 bases). V gave up 3 bases and J gave up 9 bases, with 21 bases separating them. From germline, CDR1 is SNHLY and CDR2 FYNNEI. This CDR3 region has 16 residues. CDR3 residues: CASSDGLATTDGEQFF. The CDR3 bases that were read are TGTGCCAGCAGTGATGGGCTAGCGACCACCGACGGTGAG.

About this clone: The CDR3 end lies 3 residues beyond the end of the read and is filled in from the germline J gene. This chain connects TRBV4-1 to TRBJ1-2; D is perhaps TRBD1 (5 bases). From germline, CDR1 is MGHRA and CDR2 YSYEKL. V was cut by 0 bases and J by 4 bases, with 12 bases left in between. This CDR3 region has 15 residues. The DNA read from the CDR3 is TGCGCCAGCAGCCAAGAGGAGGGGCTTTTCTATGGC. Translating it yields CASSQEEGLFYG. The CDR3 in its entirety is CASSQEEGLFYGYTF.